This T cell receptor beta chain appears in the sequencing data of a study of shared clonotypes between healthy human individuals. Study observations and caveats: On the whole, naive subsets had larger estimated richness than memory subsets had. Inspection by rarefaction showed sorted-subset sequencing to be incomplete despite large depth. Generation probability values for non-shared clonotypes were lower than those for clonotypes shared by all four donors.

On this clone: Its antigen remains unidentified.

Trimming shortened V by 1 base and J by 3 bases, and 12 bases separated the two germline ends. This CDR3 comprises 16 residues. In germline, CDR1 is MGHRA, CDR2 YSYEKL. Generated by immunoSEQ multiplex PCR, the TCRdb table keeps only in-frame clones and is missing some. The repertoire holds roughly 720,000 clones, with 80% to 95% as singletons. Sequenced material: memory CD8+ T cells from PBMCs. The subset was: CD45RO+ cells pooled with CCR7-negative TemRA cells. This receptor was taken from a man younger than 35 in good health. Some clones in this sample may be carry-over from other donors' samples. The rearrangement joins TRBV4-1 to TRBJ2-2; D remains ambiguous. CDR3: CASSQGSGPHTGELFF. CDR3 in DNA: TGCGCCAGCAGCCAAGGATCAGGTCCTCACACCGGGGAGCTGTTTTTT.